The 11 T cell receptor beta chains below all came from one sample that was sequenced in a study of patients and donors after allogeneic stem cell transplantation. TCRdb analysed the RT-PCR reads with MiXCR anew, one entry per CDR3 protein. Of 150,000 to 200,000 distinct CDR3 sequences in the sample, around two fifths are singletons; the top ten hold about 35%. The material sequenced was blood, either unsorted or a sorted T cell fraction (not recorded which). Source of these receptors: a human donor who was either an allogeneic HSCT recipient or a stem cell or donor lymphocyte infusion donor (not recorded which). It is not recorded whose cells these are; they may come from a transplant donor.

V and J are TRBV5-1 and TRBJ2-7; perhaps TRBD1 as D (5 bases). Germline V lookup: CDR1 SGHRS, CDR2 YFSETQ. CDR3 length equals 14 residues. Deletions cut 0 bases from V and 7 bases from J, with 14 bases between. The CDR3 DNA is TGCGCCAGCAGCTTGGGGGGCTTGGGGCCAGAGCAGTACTTC. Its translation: CASSLGGLGPEQYF.

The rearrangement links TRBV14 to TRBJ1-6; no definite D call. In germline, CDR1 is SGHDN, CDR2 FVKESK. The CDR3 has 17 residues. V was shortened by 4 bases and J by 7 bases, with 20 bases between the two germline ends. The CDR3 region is CASSPGWGGLLNSPLHF. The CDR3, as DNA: TGTGCCAGCAGCCCGGGTTGGGGAGGATTACTAAATTCACCCCTCCACTTT.

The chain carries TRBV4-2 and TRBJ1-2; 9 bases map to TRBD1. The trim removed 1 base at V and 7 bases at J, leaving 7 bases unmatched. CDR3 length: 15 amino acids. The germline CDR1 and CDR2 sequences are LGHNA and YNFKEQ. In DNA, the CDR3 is TGTGCCAGCAGCCAAGTCGGGACAGGGAGTACTGGCTACACCTTC. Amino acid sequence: CASSQVGTGSTGYTF.

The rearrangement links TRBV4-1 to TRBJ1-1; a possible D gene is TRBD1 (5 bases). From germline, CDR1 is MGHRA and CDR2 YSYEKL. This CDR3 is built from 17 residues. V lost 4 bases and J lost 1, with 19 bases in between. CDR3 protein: CASSLDFGTRGNTEAFF. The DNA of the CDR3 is TGCGCCAGCAGCCTCGACTTCGGGACGAGAGGGAACACTGAAGCTTTCTTT.

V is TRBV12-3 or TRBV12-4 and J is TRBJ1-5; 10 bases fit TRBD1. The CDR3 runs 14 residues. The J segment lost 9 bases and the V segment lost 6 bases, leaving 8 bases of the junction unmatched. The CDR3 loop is CASRSGTGDGPQHF. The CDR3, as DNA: TGTGCCAGCAGGTCCGGGACAGGGGATGGGCCCCAGCATTTT.

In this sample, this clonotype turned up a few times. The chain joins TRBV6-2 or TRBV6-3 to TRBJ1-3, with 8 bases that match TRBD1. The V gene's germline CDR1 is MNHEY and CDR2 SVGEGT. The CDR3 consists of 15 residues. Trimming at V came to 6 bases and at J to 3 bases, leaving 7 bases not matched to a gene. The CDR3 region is CASRRQGSDGNTIYF. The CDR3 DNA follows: TGTGCCAGCAGGAGACAGGGGAGTGATGGAAACACCATATATTTT.

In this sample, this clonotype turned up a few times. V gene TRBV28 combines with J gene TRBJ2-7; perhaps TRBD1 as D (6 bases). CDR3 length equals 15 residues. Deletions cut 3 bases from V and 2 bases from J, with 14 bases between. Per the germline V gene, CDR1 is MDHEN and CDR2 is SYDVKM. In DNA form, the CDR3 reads TGTGCCAGCAGTTTTCAACAGGGAAGGACCTACGAGCAGTACTTC. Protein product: CASSFQQGRTYEQYF.

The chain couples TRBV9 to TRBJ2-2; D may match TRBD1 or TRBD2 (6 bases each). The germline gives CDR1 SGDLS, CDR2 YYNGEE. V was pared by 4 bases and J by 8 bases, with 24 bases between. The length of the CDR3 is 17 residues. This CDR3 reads CASSSGVDSGRGGELFF. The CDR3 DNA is TGTGCCAGCAGCTCAGGGGTGGATAGCGGAAGAGGAGGGGAGCTGTTTTTT. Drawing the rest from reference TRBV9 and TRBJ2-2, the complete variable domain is DSGVTQTPKHLITATGQRVTLRCSPRSGDLSVYWYQQSLDQGLQFLIQYYNGEERAKGNILERFSAQQFPDLHSELNLSSLELGDSALYFCASSSGVDSGRGGELFFGEGSRLTVL.

The CDR3 is CASSLAQGSTPFF. As DNA, the CDR3 is TGTGCCAGCAGTTTAGCACAGGGGTCTACCCCGTTCTTC. This chain links TRBV12-3 or TRBV12-4 with TRBJ2-1; 7 nucleotides agree with TRBD1. J lost 15 bases, V lost 0 bases, and 8 bases had no gene match. The CDR3 contains 13 residues.

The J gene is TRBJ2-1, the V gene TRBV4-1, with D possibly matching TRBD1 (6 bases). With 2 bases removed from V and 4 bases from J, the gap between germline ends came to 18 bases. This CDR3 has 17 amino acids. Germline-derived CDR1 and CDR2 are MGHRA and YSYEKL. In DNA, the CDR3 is TGCGCCAGCAGCCAATTCCTTGACAGGAGCCCTTACAATGAGCAGTTCTTC. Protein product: CASSQFLDRSPYNEQFF.

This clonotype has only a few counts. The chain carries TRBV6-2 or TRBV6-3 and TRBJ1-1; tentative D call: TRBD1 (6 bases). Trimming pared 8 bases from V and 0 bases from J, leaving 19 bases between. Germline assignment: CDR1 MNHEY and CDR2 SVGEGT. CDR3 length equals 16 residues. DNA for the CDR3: TGTGCCAGCTCGGATTCCTGGGGGGCCATGAACACTGAAGCTTTCTTT. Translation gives CASSDSWGAMNTEAFF.